These T cell receptor beta chains were read from a single sample in a study of blood T cell repertoires in COVID-19. Assay used: immunoSEQ multiplex PCR; TCRdb lists only in-frame clones, some missing. The table shows 200,000 to 300,000 clones, with roughly 90% occurring only once. The material sequenced was peripheral blood. Receptors were obtained from a woman between 25 and 40 years old with acute or convalescent COVID-19. Both conserved end residues are part of each CDR3. A D gene is named only where the DNA matches it firmly. A row's size may be missing; if present it is once, few, many or a size class.

v_call	j_call	d_call	clone_size	cdr3_aa	cdr3_nt
TRBV7-2	TRBJ2-5	NA	NA	CASSLGFGVQETQYF	TGTGCCAGCAGCTTAGGATTCGGAGTACAAGAGACCCAGTACTTC
TRBV13	TRBJ2-2	TRBD1	once	CASSLRQGATTGELFF	TGTGCCAGCAGCTTACGACAGGGGGCAACAACCGGGGAGCTGTTTTTT
TRBV4-3	TRBJ2-5	NA	once	CASSQDARGKTQYF	TGCGCCAGCAGCCAAGATGCCAGGGGAAAGACCCAGTACTTC
TRBV18	TRBJ2-5	NA	NA	CASSPPGEPRGETQYF	TGTGCCAGCTCACCACCGGGGGAGCCCCGGGGGGAGACCCAGTACTTC
TRBV6-5	TRBJ2-7	TRBD2	few	CASRLAGGLYEQYF	TGTGCCAGCAGGCTAGCGGGAGGTCTCTACGAGCAGTACTTC
TRBV19	TRBJ1-6	NA	NA	CASSPTSNSPLHF	TGTGCCAGTAGTCCGACAAGTAATTCACCCCTCCACTTT
TRBV6-2/TRBV6-3	TRBJ2-7	NA	NA	CASSYPGQTYEQYF	TGTGCCAGCAGTTACCCTGGACAGACCTACGAGCAGTACTTC
TRBV6-5	TRBJ1-1	NA	NA	CASSYQGNTEAFF	TGTGCCAGCAGTTACCAGGGGAACACTGAAGCTTTCTTT
TRBV7-2	TRBJ2-5	NA	NA	CASSFARGTGETQYF	TGTGCCAGCAGCTTCGCCCGGGGGACGGGGGAGACCCAGTACTTC
TRBV12-3/TRBV12-4	TRBJ1-2	NA	NA	CASSSTVNYGYTF	TGTGCCAGCAGTTCCACAGTTAACTATGGCTACACCTTC
TRBV20-1	TRBJ2-3	NA	NA	CSASPAEARDTQYF	TGCAGTGCTAGTCCAGCGGAGGCCCGGGATACGCAGTATTTT
TRBV5-8	TRBJ1-3	NA	few	CASSLRQLSGNTIYF	TGTGCCAGCAGCTTGAGACAGCTCTCTGGAAACACCATATATTTT
TRBV11-2	TRBJ2-6	NA	NA	CASSLVSRVGANVLTF	TGTGCCAGCAGCTTAGTCTCCCGGGTTGGGGCCAACGTCCTGACTTTC
TRBV6-5	TRBJ1-5	NA	NA	CASSLGPISNQPQHF	TGTGCCAGCAGTTTGGGCCCGATTAGCAATCAGCCCCAGCATTTT
TRBV6-2/TRBV6-3	TRBJ2-3	NA	NA	CASSYGPVAAPPGFTDTQYF	TGTGCCAGCAGTTACGGTCCGGTAGCGGCACCTCCTGGATTCACAGATACGCAGTATTTT
TRBV18	TRBJ1-3	NA	NA	CASSLGAPGNTIYF	TGTGCCAGCTCCCTAGGGGCGCCTGGAAACACCATATATTTT
TRBV5-4	TRBJ2-1	TRBD2	NA	CATGGRANNEQFF	TGTGCCACCGGAGGGAGGGCCAACAATGAGCAGTTCTTC
TRBV14	TRBJ2-4	NA	NA	CASSQDLGVNIQYF	TGTGCCAGCAGCCAAGATCTGGGAGTAAACATTCAGTACTTC
TRBV28	TRBJ2-1	NA	few	CAIRMGTHRGEQFF	TGTGCAATCAGGATGGGGACTCATCGAGGTGAGCAGTTCTTC
TRBV6-5	TRBJ2-6	NA	NA	CASSYSRLGANVLTF	TGTGCCAGCAGTTACTCTAGACTTGGGGCCAACGTCCTGACTTTC
TRBV6-5	TRBJ2-3	NA	NA	CASSYAGSTDTQYF	TGTGCCAGCAGTTACGCGGGGAGCACAGATACGCAGTATTTT
TRBV30	TRBJ1-2	NA	NA	CAWSRGARENYGYTF	TGTGCCTGGAGTCGCGGCGCTAGGGAGAACTATGGCTACACCTTC
TRBV30	TRBJ2-7	NA	NA	CAWSPGTYEQYF	TGTGCCTGGAGTCCAGGGACCTACGAGCAGTACTTC
TRBV7-9	TRBJ1-5	TRBD1	NA	CASSVGTATYSNQPQHF	TGTGCCAGCAGCGTCGGGACAGCAACGTATAGCAATCAGCCCCAGCATTTT
TRBV7-2	TRBJ1-1	NA	once	CASSLPQAGLRSGTEAFF	TGTGCCAGCAGCTTACCACAGGCAGGGCTAAGATCGGGCACTGAAGCTTTCTTT
TRBV10-3	TRBJ2-3	NA	NA	CAITPGVQSDTQYF	TGTGCCATCACCCCAGGGGTACAGTCAGATACGCAGTATTTT
TRBV19	TRBJ1-4	TRBD1	NA	CASSRDSFYEKLFF	TGTGCCAGCTCAAGGGACAGCTTCTATGAAAAACTGTTTTTT
TRBV29-1	TRBJ2-5	TRBD1	NA	CSVVTPTGVQETQYF	TGCAGCGTTGTCACGCCAACAGGGGTACAAGAGACCCAGTACTTC
TRBV5-1	TRBJ2-1	TRBD2	NA	CASSLVAGVHNEQFF	TGCGCCAGCAGCTTGGTAGCGGGAGTCCACAATGAGCAGTTCTTC
TRBV7-2	TRBJ2-2	TRBD2	NA	CASSSTGLLNTGELFF	TGTGCCAGCAGCTCCACGGGACTACTTAACACCGGGGAGCTGTTTTTT